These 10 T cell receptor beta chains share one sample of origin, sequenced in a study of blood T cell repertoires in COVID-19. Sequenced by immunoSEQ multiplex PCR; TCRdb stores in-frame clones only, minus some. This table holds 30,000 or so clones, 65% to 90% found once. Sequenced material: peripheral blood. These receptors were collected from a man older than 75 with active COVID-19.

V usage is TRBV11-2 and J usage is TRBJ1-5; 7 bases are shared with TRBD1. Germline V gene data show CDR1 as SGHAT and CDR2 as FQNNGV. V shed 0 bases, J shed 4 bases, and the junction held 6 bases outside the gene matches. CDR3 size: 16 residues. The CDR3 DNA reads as TGTGCCAGCAGCTTAGAAGGGGGCGCGATTAATCAGCCCCAGCATTTT. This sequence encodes CASSLEGGAINQPQHF.

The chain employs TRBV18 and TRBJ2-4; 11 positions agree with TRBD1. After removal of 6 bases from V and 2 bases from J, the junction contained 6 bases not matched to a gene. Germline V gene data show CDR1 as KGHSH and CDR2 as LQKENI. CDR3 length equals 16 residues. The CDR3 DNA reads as TGTGCCAGCTCTGCCGGGGACAGGGGGACCAAAAACATTCAGTACTTC. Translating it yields CASSAGDRGTKNIQYF.

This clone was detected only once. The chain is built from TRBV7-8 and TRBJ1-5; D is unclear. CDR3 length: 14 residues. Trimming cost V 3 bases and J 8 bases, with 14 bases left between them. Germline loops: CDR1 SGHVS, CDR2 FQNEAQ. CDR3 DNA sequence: TGTGCCAGCAGCTTTGGCCCTCAGAGGGAGCCCCAGCATTTT. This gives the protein CASSFGPQREPQHF.

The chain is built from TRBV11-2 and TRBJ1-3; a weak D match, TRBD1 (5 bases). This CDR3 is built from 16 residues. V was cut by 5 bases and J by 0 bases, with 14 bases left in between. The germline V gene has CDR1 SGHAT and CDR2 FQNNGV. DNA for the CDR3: TGTGCCAGCAGCCTCTGGACACTCGACTCTGGAAACACCATATATTTT. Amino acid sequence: CASSLWTLDSGNTIYF.

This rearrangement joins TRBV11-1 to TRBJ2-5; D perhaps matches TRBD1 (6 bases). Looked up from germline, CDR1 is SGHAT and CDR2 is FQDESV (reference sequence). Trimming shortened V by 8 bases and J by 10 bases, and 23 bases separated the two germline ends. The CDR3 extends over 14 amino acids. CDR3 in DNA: TGTGCCAGCTCTCGAGGGGGAACCATAAGGGACCAGTACTTC. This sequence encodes CASSRGGTIRDQYF.

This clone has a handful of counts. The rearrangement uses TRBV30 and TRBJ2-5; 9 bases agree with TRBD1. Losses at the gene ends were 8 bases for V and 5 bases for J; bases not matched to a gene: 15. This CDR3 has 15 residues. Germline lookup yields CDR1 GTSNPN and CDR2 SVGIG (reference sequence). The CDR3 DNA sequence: TGTGCCCTGACGTCTACAGGGGGCGTTTGGGAGACCCAGTACTTC. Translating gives CALTSTGGVWETQYF.

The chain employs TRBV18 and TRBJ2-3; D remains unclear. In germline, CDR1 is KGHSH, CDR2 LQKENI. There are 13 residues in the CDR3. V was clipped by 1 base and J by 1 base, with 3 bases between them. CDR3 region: CASSPRRTDTQYF. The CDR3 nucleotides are TGTGCCAGCTCACCACGGCGCACAGATACGCAGTATTTT.

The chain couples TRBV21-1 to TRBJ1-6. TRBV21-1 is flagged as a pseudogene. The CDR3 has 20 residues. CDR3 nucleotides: TGTGCCAGCAGCGGGGAGATTCCTGATAATAAGAGCTCCTATAATTCACCCCTCCACTTT. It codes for CASSGEIPDNKSSYNSPLHF.

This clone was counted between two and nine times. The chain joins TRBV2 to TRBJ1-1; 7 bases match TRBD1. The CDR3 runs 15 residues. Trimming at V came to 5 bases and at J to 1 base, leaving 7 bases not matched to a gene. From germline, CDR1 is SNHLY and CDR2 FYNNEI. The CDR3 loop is CASSNYRGPNTEAFF. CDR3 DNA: TGTGCCAGCAGTAACTACAGGGGCCCGAACACTGAAGCTTTCTTT.

Here the CDR3 reads CASSHAGGSNEQFF. In nucleotides, the CDR3 is TGTGCCAGCAGCCACGCGGGGGGTTCCAATGAGCAGTTCTTC. The chain joins TRBV4-2 to TRBJ2-1; TRBD2 matches at 8 bases. Germline V gives CDR1 LGHNA, CDR2 YNFKEQ. Unmatched junction bases numbered 4, after V lost 3 bases and J lost 6 bases. The CDR3 loop spans 14 amino acids.